These 18 T cell receptor beta chains came from one sample sequenced in a study of shared clonotypes between healthy human individuals. Using immunoSEQ multiplex PCR, the repertoire was profiled, and TCRdb retains in-frame clones only, with some absent. There are approximately 700,000 clones in the sample; 73% occur only once, and roughly 1.9% lies in the top ten. The sequencing input was memory CD4+ T cells sorted from blood. Subset noted: CD45RA-negative fraction. These receptors were obtained from a woman aged 25 to 39 in good health.

The CDR3 loop is CASTQPDRANYGYTF. The CDR3 nucleotides read TGTGCCAGCACCCAACCTGACAGAGCTAACTATGGCTACACCTTC. The rearrangement links TRBV6-6 to TRBJ1-2; a weak D match, TRBD1 (5 bases). The CDR3 runs 15 residues. V was cut by 7 bases and J by 0 bases, with 15 bases left in between. Germline CDR1 is MNHNY and CDR2 is SVGAGI (reference sequence).

The chain recombines TRBV5-1 with TRBJ2-1, with 7 positions matching TRBD2. Trimming at V came to 2 bases and at J to 4 bases, leaving 9 bases not matched to a gene. Germline loops: CDR1 SGHRS, CDR2 YFSETQ. This CDR3 comprises 16 residues. The CDR3 protein is CASSLLTGGRYNEQFF. DNA for the CDR3: TGCGCCAGCAGCTTATTAACTGGCGGGAGATACAATGAGCAGTTCTTC.

The rearrangement joins TRBV15 to TRBJ2-1; TRBD2 might be the D (6 bases). Germline lookup yields CDR1 LNHNV and CDR2 YYDKDF (reference sequence). The CDR3 contains 15 residues. Deletions cut 2 bases from V and 3 bases from J, with 11 bases between. The CDR3 region has the DNA TGTGCCACCAGCAGATCCGGGACTGGCTACAATGAGCAGTTCTTC. As protein: CATSRSGTGYNEQFF.

This clone was recorded only once. The chain carries TRBV27 and TRBJ2-2; D possibly corresponds to TRBD2 (5 bases). Germline CDR1 and CDR2: MNHEY and SMNVEV (reference sequence). CDR3 length equals 14 residues. With 6 bases removed from V and 1 base from J, the gap between germline ends came to 9 bases. The CDR3 region has the DNA TGTGCCAGCAGAAAGGACTGGAACACCGGGGAGCTGTTTTTT. Its protein is CASRKDWNTGELFF.

V usage is TRBV7-3 and J usage is TRBJ2-6; 7 bases line up with TRBD1. Germline V gene lookup returns CDR1 SGHTA and CDR2 FQGTGA. The CDR3 loop spans 17 amino acids. The ends lost 7 bases at V and 1 base at J; junction bases unmatched: 10. DNA of the CDR3: TGTGCCAGCAACCCGAGGACAGGAGTTTCTGGGGCCAACGTCCTGACTTTC. Its translation: CASNPRTGVSGANVLTF.

The chain employs TRBV6-1 and TRBJ1-1, with a weak D call TRBD1 (5 bases). The CDR3 sequence is 11 residues long. V lost 7 bases, J lost 4 bases, and 7 bases lay in between. Germline lookup yields CDR1 MNHNS and CDR2 SASEGT. In DNA, the CDR3 is TGTGCCAGCAATACAGGCACTGAAGCTTTCTTT. This codes for CASNTGTEAFF.

V is TRBV5-1 and J is TRBJ2-3; 11 positions agree with TRBD2. The CDR3 is made up of 15 amino acids. Germline V lookup: CDR1 SGHRS, CDR2 YFSETQ. Germline trimming cut 4 bases from V and 6 bases from J; bases unmatched to any gene: 7. CDR3 region: CASSRLAGGLDTQYF. The CDR3 DNA reads as TGCGCCAGCAGCCGTCTAGCGGGAGGACTTGATACGCAGTATTTT.

V gene TRBV25-1 combines with J gene TRBJ1-5; D is undetermined. This CDR3 spans 16 amino acids. Germline assignment: CDR1 MGHDK and CDR2 SYGVNS. Trimming took 4 bases from V and 0 from J, leaving 13 bases between them. CDR3 protein: CASSGASWGSNQPQHF. The CDR3 nucleotides read TGTGCCAGCAGTGGGGCCTCGTGGGGTAGCAATCAGCCCCAGCATTTT.

This clone was detected a few times. V and J are TRBV28 and TRBJ2-7; 8 bases fit TRBD1. This CDR3 is 15 amino acids long. V gave up 6 bases and J gave up 1 base; unmatched junction bases: 8. Germline CDR1 and CDR2: MDHEN and SYDVKM. CDR3 coding DNA: TGTGCCAGCAGACTACCCGGACAGGGTTCCTACGAGCAGTACTTC. This encodes CASRLPGQGSYEQYF.

DNA for the CDR3: TGTGCCAGCGCCTGGGACTCCTACGAGCAGTACTTC. It codes for CASAWDSYEQYF. The J gene is TRBJ2-7, the V gene TRBV2; D remains unclear. Germline values: CDR1 SNHLY, CDR2 FYNNEI. CDR3 length equals 12 residues. V lost 8 bases and J lost 0, with 8 bases in between.

J is TRBJ2-7 and V is TRBV7-2; D is tentatively TRBD1 or TRBD2 (5 bases each). Germline V gene sequence: CDR1 SGHTA, CDR2 FQGNSA. V lost 6 bases, J lost 7 bases, and 16 bases lay in between. CDR3 length: 13 residues. The CDR3 coding sequence is TGTGCCAGCAGTCCACAGGAAGAGGGGGAGCAGTACTTC. This sequence encodes CASSPQEEGEQYF. The full variable domain, with the rest looked up from reference TRBV7-2 and TRBJ2-7, is GAGVSQSPSNKVTEKGKDVELRCDPISGHTALYWYRQSLGQGLEFLIYFQGNSAPDKSGLPSDRFSAERTGGSVSTLTIQRTQQEDSAVYLCASSPQEEGEQYFGPGTRLTVT.

The sample holds many counts of this clone. The chain combines TRBV4-2 with TRBJ2-7, with TRBD1 identical over 11 bases. The CDR3 runs 15 residues. Germline V gives CDR1 LGHNA, CDR2 YNFKEQ. Trimming at V came to 4 bases and at J to 7 bases, leaving 9 bases not matched to a gene. CDR3 residues: CASSRIPGQGGEQYF. In DNA, the CDR3 is TGTGCCAGCAGCCGGATACCGGGACAGGGGGGGGAGCAGTACTTC.

The chain carries TRBV28 and TRBJ2-1, with D uncertain. V was pared by 1 base and J by 9 bases, with 7 bases between. The CDR3 length is 12 residues. Looked up from germline, CDR1 is MDHEN and CDR2 is SYDVKM. CDR3 amino acids: CASSLSPFEQFF. The CDR3 DNA follows: TGTGCCAGCAGTTTATCACCGTTTGAGCAGTTCTTC.

With respect to this clone: Within the sample, other DNA sequences also encode this same CDR3. V is TRBV27 and J is TRBJ1-3; D gene uncertain. The CDR3 has 13 residues. With 6 bases removed from V and 7 bases from J, the gap between germline ends came to 13 bases. The germline gives CDR1 MNHEY, CDR2 SMNVEV (reference sequence). The CDR3 here is CASSPAGGNTIYF. The DNA for the CDR3 is TGTGCCAGCAGCCCCGCAGGAGGGAACACCATATATTTT.

This clone has just a few counts. The identical CDR3 is also encoded by other nucleotide sequences in the sample. The chain is built from TRBV6-5 and TRBJ1-2; D call uncertain. Trimming took 0 bases from V and 8 from J, leaving 10 bases between them. The CDR3 has 13 residues. Germline CDR1 is MNHEY and CDR2 is SVGAGI. In DNA, the CDR3 is TGTGCCAGCAGTTACTCCAACAGAGGGGGCTACACCTTC. Translation gives CASSYSNRGGYTF.

The chain recombines TRBV28 with TRBJ2-3; tentative D call: TRBD2 (5 bases). Looked up from germline, CDR1 is MDHEN and CDR2 is SYDVKM. V shed 7 bases and J shed 0 bases, with 14 bases lying between them. The CDR3 runs 15 residues. The CDR3 DNA follows: TGTGCCAGCAAACCCGGGCGGACTAGCACAGATACGCAGTATTTT. As protein: CASKPGRTSTDTQYF.

This chain joins TRBV10-3 and TRBJ2-5; 8 bases are shared with TRBD1. The V and J ends lost 2 bases and 5 bases, in that order; junction bases with no gene match: 7. CDR3 length: 15 residues. Germline V gene data show CDR1 as ENHRY and CDR2 as SYGVKD. The CDR3 here is CAISEGGRGHETQYF. The CDR3 nucleotides are TGTGCCATCAGTGAGGGGGGCAGGGGGCACGAGACCCAGTACTTC.

This clone was observed at least ten times. Other nucleotide sequences from this sample produce the same CDR3. The chain combines TRBV29-1 with TRBJ2-3; D possibly uses TRBD1 or TRBD2 (6 bases each). The V gene's germline CDR1 is SQVTM and CDR2 ANQGSEA. V dropped 7 bases and J dropped 5 bases, with 13 bases sitting between them. The CDR3 runs 12 residues. The CDR3 loop is CSGGTSGDTQYF. In DNA, the CDR3 is TGCAGCGGCGGGACATCAGGAGATACGCAGTATTTT.